These 5 T cell receptor beta chains originate from one sample sequenced in a study of blood T cell repertoires in COVID-19. Data came from immunoSEQ multiplex PCR; TCRdb stores just in-frame clones and leaves some out. The sample shows roughly 220,000 clones, around four fifths of them seen only once. Sequences were obtained from peripheral blood. All receptors derive from an older woman who had recovered from COVID-19.

The gene calls are TRBV2 and TRBJ1-1; D not resolved. The germline CDR1 and CDR2 sequences are SNHLY and FYNNEI. The CDR3 covers 13 residues. V was clipped by 6 bases and J by 4 bases, with 12 bases between them. The DNA of the CDR3 is TGTGCCAGCAGGGGGAGGGCCCTCACTGAAGCTTTCTTT. Translation gives CASRGRALTEAFF.

In this sample, this clone turned up a few times. The chain carries TRBV19 and TRBJ2-2; unclear D gene. The CDR3 covers 14 residues. CDR1 and CDR2 from the germline V gene are LNHDA and SQIVND (reference sequence). V gave up 2 bases and J gave up 4 bases, with 8 bases separating them. In nucleotides, the CDR3 is TGTGCCAGTAGTATATTACAGAGCACCGGGGAGCTGTTTTTT. Amino acid sequence: CASSILQSTGELFF.

V usage is TRBV7-6 and J usage is TRBJ1-1; TRBD1 is a possible D gene (6 bases). This CDR3 is built from 12 residues. Looked up from germline, CDR1 is SGHVS and CDR2 is FNYEAQ. V gave up 5 bases and J gave up 4 bases, with 8 bases separating them. In nucleotides, the CDR3 is TGTGCCAGCAGCCAGACAGGCACTGAAGCTTTCTTT. Protein product: CASSQTGTEAFF. The whole variable domain, filled in from reference TRBV7-6 and TRBJ1-1, reads GAGVSQSPRYKVTKRGQDVALRCDPISGHVSLYWYRQALGQGPEFLTYFNYEAQQDKSGLPNDRFSAERPEGSISTLTIQRTEQRDSAMYRCASSQTGTEAFFGQGTRLTVV.

The CDR3 here is CASSSSNRALQYF. Written as DNA, the CDR3 is TGTGCCAGCAGCTCCTCGAACAGGGCGCTGCAGTATTTT. This chain uses TRBV11-3 with TRBJ2-3; possibly TRBD1 for D (6 bases). V was clipped by 4 bases and J by 11 bases, with 16 bases between them. The CDR3 extends over 13 amino acids. The germline gives CDR1 SGHNT, CDR2 YENEEA. Together with reference TRBV11-3 and TRBJ2-3, the CDR3 gives the full variable domain: EAGVVQSPRYKIIEKKQPVAFWCNPISGHNTLYWYLQNLGQGPELLIRYENEEAVDDSQLPKDRFSAERLKGVDSTLKIQPAELGDSAVYLCASSSSNRALQYFGPGTRLTVL.

The rearrangement uses TRBV11-1 and TRBJ1-1; possible D gene TRBD1, 5 bases. Germline values: CDR1 SGHAT, CDR2 FQDESV (reference sequence). This CDR3 comprises 15 residues. V lost 1 base and J lost 4, with 13 bases in between. CDR3 sequence: CASSLGGLLGTEAFF. The CDR3 nucleotides read TGTGCCAGCAGCTTAGGGGGACTGTTGGGCACTGAAGCTTTCTTT.